This T cell receptor (beta chain) was identified during a study of blood T cells in healthy people across ages. Germline V gene lookup returns CDR1 DFQATT and CDR2 SNEGSKA (reference sequence). V shed 1 base and J shed 2 bases, with 6 bases lying between them. This CDR3 has 12 residues. Then a second PCR, running roughly 7 to 11 cycles, was carried out with a sample-barcoded 5' primer and a J-beta primer mix. Tags on each cDNA molecule came from a template-switch adaptor with 12 random nucleotides. TCRdb re-called the 5' RACE reads through MiXCR, storing one row per CDR3 protein. The sample contains around 1.5 million distinct CDR3 sequences, 45% to 70% of which appear only once. Notes on this clonotype: A read error may be the cause here, since a much bigger clone is one base away.

The sample was blood. This TCR was sampled from a young man in good health. The V and J genes are TRBV20-1 and TRBJ2-7; D remains ambiguous. CDR3 region: CSARAQTYEQYF. CDR3 bases: TGCAGTGCTAGAGCTCAGACCTACGAGCAGTACTTC.